Below are 7 T cell receptor beta chains sequenced from a single sample in a study of control samples from healthy donors and cancer patients. Using immunoSEQ multiplex PCR, the repertoire was profiled, and TCRdb retains in-frame clones only, with some absent. Of roughly 70,000 clones listed, about 95% are singletons. The sequencing input was blood. These receptors were collected from a woman in her 30s in good health.

The V call is TRBV5-8, the J call TRBJ2-2; tentative D call: TRBD1 (6 bases). Trimming cost V 4 bases and J 4 bases, with 17 bases left between them. This CDR3 has 16 residues. Germline V lookup: CDR1 SGHTS, CDR2 YDEGEE. CDR3 DNA sequence: TGTGCCAGCAGCGTGAAGCGGACAGCCAGCACCGGGGAGCTGTTTTTT. It specifies CASSVKRTASTGELFF.

The chain combines TRBV12-5 with TRBJ2-2; 9 bases line up with TRBD2. Germline V lookup: CDR1 LGHNT, CDR2 FRNRAP. V lost 5 bases to trimming and J lost 4 bases; unmatched junction nucleotides: 11. This CDR3 has 17 residues. The CDR3 spells CASGLRGGASGTGELFF. CDR3 bases: TGTGCTAGTGGTCTCCGCGGGGGGGCCTCGGGCACCGGGGAGCTGTTTTTT.

The rearrangement joins TRBV14 to TRBJ1-2; no firm D call. The V and J ends lost 4 bases and 1 base respectively, with 25 bases between them. This CDR3 region has 19 residues. Per germline, CDR1 SGHDN and CDR2 FVKESK. The CDR3 DNA sequence: TGTGCCAGCAGCCCCTCTCTTTTGTACTCCGAAGCCTTTAACTATGGCTACACCTTC. This codes for CASSPSLLYSEAFNYGYTF. Together with reference TRBV14 and TRBJ1-2, the CDR3 gives the full variable domain: EAGVTQFPSHSVIEKGQTVTLRCDPISGHDNLYWYRRVMGKEIKFLLHFVKESKQDESGMPNNRFLAERTGGTYSTLKVQPAELEDSGVYFCASSPSLLYSEAFNYGYTFGSGTRLTVV.

For the CDR3, the DNA is TGTGCCAGTATCGGGGGTGGCGGTCAGCCCCAGCATTTT. As protein: CASIGGGGQPQHF. The V call is TRBV19, the J call TRBJ1-5; D is perhaps TRBD1 (5 bases). V gave up 7 bases and J gave up 6 bases, with 13 bases separating them. The germline V gene has CDR1 LNHDA and CDR2 SQIVND (reference sequence). This CDR3 region has 13 residues.

Concerning this clone itself: At one of its ends the junction is not consistent with the germline gene, which may arise from a read error. The V and J genes are TRBV7-3 and TRBJ1-1; D not resolved. The CDR3 is 8 amino acids. Germline loops: CDR1 SGHTA, CDR2 FQGTGA. The CDR3 here is CASSLWVW. CDR3 bases: TGTGCCAGCAGCCTCTGGGTATGG.

The chain employs TRBV2 and TRBJ1-5; D is possibly TRBD1 (6 bases). Germline loops: CDR1 SNHLY, CDR2 FYNNEI. The CDR3 contains 15 residues. The V end lost 6 bases, the J end lost 0 bases, and 12 bases lay between the germline ends. As DNA, the CDR3 is TGTGCCAGCAGGACGGACAGTTATAGCAATCAGCCCCAGCATTTT. As protein: CASRTDSYSNQPQHF.

The chain recombines TRBV12-3 or TRBV12-4 with TRBJ1-3, with no clear D. Trimming cost V 7 bases and J 2 bases, with 6 bases left between them. This CDR3 spans 12 amino acids. The CDR3, as DNA: TGTGCCAGCACCGGGACTGGAAACACCATATATTTT. Translation: CASTGTGNTIYF.